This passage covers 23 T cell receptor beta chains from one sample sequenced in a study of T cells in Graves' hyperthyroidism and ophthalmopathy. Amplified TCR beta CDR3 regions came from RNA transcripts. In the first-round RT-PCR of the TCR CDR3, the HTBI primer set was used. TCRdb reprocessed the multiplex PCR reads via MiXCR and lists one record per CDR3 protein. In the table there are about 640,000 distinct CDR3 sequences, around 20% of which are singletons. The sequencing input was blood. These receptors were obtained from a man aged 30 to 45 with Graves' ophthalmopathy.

CDR3 residues: CASGEGTGGYNSPLHF. CDR3 coding DNA: TGTGCCAGCGGGGAAGGGACAGGGGGCTATAATTCACCCCTCCACTTT. J is TRBJ1-6 and V is TRBV2; 11 bases match TRBD1. The trim removed 8 bases at V and 3 bases at J, leaving 6 bases unmatched. Germline V lookup: CDR1 SNHLY, CDR2 FYNNEI. There are 16 residues in the CDR3.

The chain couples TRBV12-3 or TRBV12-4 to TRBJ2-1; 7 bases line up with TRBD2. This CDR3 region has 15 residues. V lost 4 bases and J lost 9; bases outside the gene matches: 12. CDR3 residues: CASSSLAVRGGEQFF. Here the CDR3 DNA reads TGTGCCAGCAGTTCGCTAGCGGTTAGGGGCGGTGAGCAGTTCTTC.

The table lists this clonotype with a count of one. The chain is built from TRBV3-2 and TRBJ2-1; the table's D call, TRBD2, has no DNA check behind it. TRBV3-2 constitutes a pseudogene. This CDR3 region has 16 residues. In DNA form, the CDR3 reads TGTGCCAGCAGCCAACGCCGGGAGGGCGGAAACAATGAGCAGTTCTTC. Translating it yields CASSQRREGGNNEQFF.

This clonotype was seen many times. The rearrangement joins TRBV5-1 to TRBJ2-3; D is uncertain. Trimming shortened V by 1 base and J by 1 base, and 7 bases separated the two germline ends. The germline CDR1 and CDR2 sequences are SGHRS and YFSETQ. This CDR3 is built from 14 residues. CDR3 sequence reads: CASSLSEGTDTQYF. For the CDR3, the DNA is TGCGCCAGCAGCTTGTCAGAGGGCACAGATACGCAGTATTTT. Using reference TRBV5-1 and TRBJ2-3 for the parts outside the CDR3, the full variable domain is KAGVTQTPRYLIKTRGQQVTLSCSPISGHRSVSWYQQTPGQGLQFLFEYFSETQRNKGNFPGRFSGRQFSNSRSEMNVSTLELGDSALYLCASSLSEGTDTQYFGPGTRLTVL.

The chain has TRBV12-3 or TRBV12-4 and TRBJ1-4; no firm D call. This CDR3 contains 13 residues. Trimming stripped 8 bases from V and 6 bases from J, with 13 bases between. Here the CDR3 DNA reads TGTGCCAGCTCTTACGGTGTCTATGAAAAACTGTTTTTT. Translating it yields CASSYGVYEKLFF.

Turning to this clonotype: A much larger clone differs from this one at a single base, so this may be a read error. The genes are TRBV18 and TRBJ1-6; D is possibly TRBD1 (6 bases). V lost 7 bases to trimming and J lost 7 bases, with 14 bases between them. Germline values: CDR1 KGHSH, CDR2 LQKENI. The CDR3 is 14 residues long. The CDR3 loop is CASLQDRGNSPLHF. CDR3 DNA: TGTGCCAGCTTACAGGACAGAGGAAATTCACCCCTCCACTTT.

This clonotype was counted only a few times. In nucleotides, the CDR3 is TGTGCCAGCAGCATACAGGGAATCCTGTCTAACTATGGCTACACCTTC. Translation gives CASSIQGILSNYGYTF. The chain employs TRBV6-2 or TRBV6-3 and TRBJ1-2; D may be TRBD1 (6 bases). Germline CDR1 MNHEY, CDR2 SVGEGT. This CDR3 contains 16 residues. The V end was cut by 6 bases, the J end by 0 bases, with 17 bases between.

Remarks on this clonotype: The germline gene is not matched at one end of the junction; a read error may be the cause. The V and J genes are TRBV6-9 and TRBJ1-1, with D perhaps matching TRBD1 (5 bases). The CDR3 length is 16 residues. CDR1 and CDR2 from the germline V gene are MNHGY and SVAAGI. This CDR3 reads CASSFGGAPKNTEALF. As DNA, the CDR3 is TGTGCCAGCAGTTTCGGTGGGGCGCCTAAGAACACTGAAGCTCTCTTT.

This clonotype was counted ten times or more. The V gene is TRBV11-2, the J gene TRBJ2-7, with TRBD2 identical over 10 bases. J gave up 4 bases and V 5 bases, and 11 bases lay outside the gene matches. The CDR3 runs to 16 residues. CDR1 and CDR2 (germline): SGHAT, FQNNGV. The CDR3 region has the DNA TGTGCCAGCAGCCCGTACACGACTAGCGGGTCTTACGAGCAGTACTTC. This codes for CASSPYTTSGSYEQYF.

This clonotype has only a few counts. For the CDR3, the DNA is TGTGCCAGCAGCATGACAGGGATTAACACTGAAGCTTTCTTT. This translates into CASSMTGINTEAFF. The rearrangement joins TRBV7-9 to TRBJ1-1; 7 bases line up with TRBD1. Germline trimming cut 5 bases from V and 2 bases from J; bases unmatched to any gene: 5. The CDR3 spans 14 residues. Germline V lookup: CDR1 SEHNR, CDR2 FQNEAQ (reference sequence).

The CDR3 bases are TGTGCCAGCAGCAACACGGGGCTGTATAGCAATCAGCCCCAGCATTTT. Translating gives CASSNTGLYSNQPQHF. V usage is TRBV7-2 and J usage is TRBJ1-5, with TRBD1 as a possible D gene (5 bases). CDR3 length: 16 amino acids. V was cut by 5 bases and J by 0 bases, with 14 bases left in between. Germline V CDR1 and CDR2: SGHTA, FQGNSA.

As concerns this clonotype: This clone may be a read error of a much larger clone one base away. The CDR3 region has the DNA TGTGCCAGCAGCTTAGACATCGTGGCGGGAGTTGGTAGGGTGACCCAGTACTTC. Its translation: CASSLDIVAGVGRVTQYF. The J gene is TRBJ2-5, the V gene TRBV11-2, with 7 positions matching TRBD2. The CDR3 sequence is 18 residues long. Germline CDR1 SGHAT, CDR2 FQNNGV. The junction had 17 bases not matched to a gene; V was cut back by 0 bases and J by 7 bases.

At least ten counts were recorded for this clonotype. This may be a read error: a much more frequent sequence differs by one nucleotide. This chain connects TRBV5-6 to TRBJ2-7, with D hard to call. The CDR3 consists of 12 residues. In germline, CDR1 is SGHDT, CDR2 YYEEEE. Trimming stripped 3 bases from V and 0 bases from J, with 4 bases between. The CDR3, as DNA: TGTGCCAGCAGCTGGAGCTCCTACGAGCAGTACTTC. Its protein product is CASSWSSYEQYF.

CDR3 protein: CASSRQGRASYNEQFF. In nucleotides, the CDR3 is TGTGCCAGCAGTAGACAGGGACGAGCGTCCTACAATGAGCAGTTCTTC. The chain employs TRBV6-1 and TRBJ2-1, with 7 bases fitting TRBD1. Germline V gives CDR1 MNHNS, CDR2 SASEGT. This CDR3 spans 16 amino acids. The V segment lost 5 bases and the J segment 1 base; nucleotides outside the gene matches: 8.

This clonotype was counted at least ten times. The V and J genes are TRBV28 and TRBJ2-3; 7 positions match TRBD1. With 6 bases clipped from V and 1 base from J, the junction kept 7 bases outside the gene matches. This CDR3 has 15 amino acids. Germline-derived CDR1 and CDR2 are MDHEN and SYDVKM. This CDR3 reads CASSLGQDRTDTQYF. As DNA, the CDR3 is TGTGCCAGCAGCTTAGGACAGGACCGCACAGATACGCAGTATTTT.

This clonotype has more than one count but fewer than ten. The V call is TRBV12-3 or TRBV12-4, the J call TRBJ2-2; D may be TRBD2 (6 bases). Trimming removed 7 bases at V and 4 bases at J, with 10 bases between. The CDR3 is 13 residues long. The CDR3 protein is CASTPGLTGELFF. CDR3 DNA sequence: TGTGCCAGCACCCCGGGACTCACCGGGGAGCTGTTTTTT.

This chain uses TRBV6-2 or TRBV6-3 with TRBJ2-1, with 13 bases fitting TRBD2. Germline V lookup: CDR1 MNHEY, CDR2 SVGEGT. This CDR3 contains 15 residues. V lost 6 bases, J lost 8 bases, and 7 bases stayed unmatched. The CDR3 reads CASRPGTSGKDEQFF. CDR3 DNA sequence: TGTGCCAGCAGGCCCGGGACTAGCGGGAAAGATGAGCAGTTCTTC.

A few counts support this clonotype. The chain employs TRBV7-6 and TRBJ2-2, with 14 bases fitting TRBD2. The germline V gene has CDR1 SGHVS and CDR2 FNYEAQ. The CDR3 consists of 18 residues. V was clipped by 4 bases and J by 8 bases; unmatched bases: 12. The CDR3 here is CASSSALGTSGSSGELFF. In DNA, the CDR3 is TGTGCCAGCAGCTCCGCCCTAGGGACTAGCGGGAGTTCTGGGGAGCTGTTTTTT.

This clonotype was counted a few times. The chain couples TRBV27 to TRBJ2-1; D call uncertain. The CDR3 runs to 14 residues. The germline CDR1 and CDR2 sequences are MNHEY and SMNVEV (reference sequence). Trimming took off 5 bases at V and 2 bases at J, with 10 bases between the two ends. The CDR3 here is CASSPLQPYNEQFF. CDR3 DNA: TGTGCCAGCAGTCCCCTCCAGCCCTACAATGAGCAGTTCTTC.

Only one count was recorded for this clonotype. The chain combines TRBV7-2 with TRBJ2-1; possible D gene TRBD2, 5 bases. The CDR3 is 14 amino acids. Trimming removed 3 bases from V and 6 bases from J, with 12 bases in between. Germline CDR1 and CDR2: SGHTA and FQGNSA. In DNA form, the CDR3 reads TGTGCCAGCAGCTTGGGCGGGCAATTCAATGAGCAGTTCTTC. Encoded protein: CASSLGGQFNEQFF.

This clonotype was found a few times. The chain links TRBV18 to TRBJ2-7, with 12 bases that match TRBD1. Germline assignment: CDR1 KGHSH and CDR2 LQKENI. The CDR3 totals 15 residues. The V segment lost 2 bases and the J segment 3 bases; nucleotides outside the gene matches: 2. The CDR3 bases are TGTGCCAGCTCACCAGGGACAGGGGGCGTCTACGAGCAGTACTTC. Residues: CASSPGTGGVYEQYF.

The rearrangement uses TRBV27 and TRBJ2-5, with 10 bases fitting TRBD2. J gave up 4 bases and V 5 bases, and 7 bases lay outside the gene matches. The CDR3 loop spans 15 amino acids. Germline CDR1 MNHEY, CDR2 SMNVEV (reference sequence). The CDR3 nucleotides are TGTGCCAGCAGTACAGCGGGAGGGTGGCGAGAGACCCAGTACTTC. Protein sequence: CASSTAGGWRETQYF.

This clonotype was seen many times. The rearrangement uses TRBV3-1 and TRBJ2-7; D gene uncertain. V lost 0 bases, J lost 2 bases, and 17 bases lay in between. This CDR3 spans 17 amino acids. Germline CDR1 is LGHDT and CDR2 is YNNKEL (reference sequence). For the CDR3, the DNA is TGTGCCAGCAGCCAAGAAATCGGGTCGGCTGTACCCTACGAGCAGTACTTC. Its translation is CASSQEIGSAVPYEQYF.